Shown below are 20 T cell receptor beta chains from a single sample sequenced in a study of regulatory T cells in long-lasting Graves disease. Building the TCR beta libraries relied on iRepertoire HTBI primers, and CDR3 regions underwent Arm-PCR. From the multiplex PCR reads, TCRdb called clonotypes with MiXCR, one entry per CDR3 protein. The table has about 530,000 distinct CDR3 sequences, approximately 16% seen once. Time point described: newly diagnosed GD, antithyroid drugs for less than 3 months. Scientists built the TCR library using RNA that was extracted from PBMCs. The same sample was also studied in work on T cells in Graves' hyperthyroidism and ophthalmopathy.

Specimen: peripheral blood mononuclear cells (PBMCs), collected at new diagnosis, from a patient treated with antithyroid drugs. The receptor source for this set is a woman aged 35-65 years with Graves disease.

This clonotype was recorded at least ten times. The gene calls are TRBV7-9 and TRBJ1-6; no reliable D call. Germline V CDR1 and CDR2: SEHNR, FQNEAQ (reference sequence). CDR3 length equals 15 residues. Trimming took 3 bases from V and 9 from J, leaving 15 bases between them. The CDR3 bases are TGTGCCAGCAGCTTCAAGGAGAAGTTTGGTTCACCCCTCCACTTT. It translates to CASSFKEKFGSPLHF.

There are many counts of this clonotype. The chain joins TRBV20-1 to TRBJ2-7; TRBD2 might be the D (6 bases). Germline lookup yields CDR1 DFQATT and CDR2 SNEGSKA (reference sequence). CDR3 length equals 14 residues. V shed 2 bases and J shed 1 base, with 12 bases lying between them. CDR3 DNA sequence: TGCAGTGCTAGAAGGCAGGGAGGATCCTACGAGCAGTACTTC. Residues: CSARRQGGSYEQYF.

This clonotype occurred a few times. The V and J genes are TRBV24-1 and TRBJ2-1; D gene ambiguous. The CDR3 extends over 13 amino acids. V shed 7 bases and J shed 0 bases, with 6 bases lying between them. The V gene's germline CDR1 is KGHDR and CDR2 SFDVKD. The CDR3 DNA reads as TGTGCCACCAGCGGGTACTCCTACAATGAGCAGTTCTTC. It yields the protein CATSGYSYNEQFF.

This clonotype was counted at least ten times. Compared with germline, one end of the junction differs, possibly owing to a read error. The V gene is TRBV5-1, the J gene TRBJ1-2; D not resolved. The length of the CDR3 is 14 residues. The V gene's germline CDR1 is SGHRS and CDR2 YFSETQ. The CDR3 DNA reads as TGTGCCAGCAGCTTATCCCCCGTTGACTATGGCTACACCTTC. Protein product: CASSLSPVDYGYTF.

The V gene is TRBV5-8, the J gene TRBJ2-2; a weak D match, TRBD1 (7 bases). Trimming left V 7 bases short and J 7 bases short, with 14 bases between. The length of the CDR3 is 13 residues. Germline values: CDR1 SGHTS, CDR2 YDEGEE. CDR3 nucleotides: TGTGCCAGCGGAGGGGGCGCGGTCGGGGAGCTGTTTTTT. Amino acid sequence: CASGGGAVGELFF.

At least ten counts were recorded for this clonotype. The chain employs TRBV20-1 and TRBJ2-4, with D possibly matching TRBD1 (5 bases). Germline assignment: CDR1 DFQATT and CDR2 SNEGSKA (reference sequence). The CDR3 is 13 amino acids. The V and J ends lost 1 base and 4 bases respectively, with 8 bases between them. As DNA, the CDR3 is TGCAGTGCTAGAGTATCAGGGAAAAACATTCAGTACTTC. It yields the protein CSARVSGKNIQYF.

In DNA form, the CDR3 reads TGCAGTGCTAGAGATCGAGCGGGGGGGCCAGTTTGGGGAATAGAGACCCAGTACTTC. This codes for CSARDRAGGPVWGIETQYF. This chain connects TRBV20-1 to TRBJ2-5, with 10 nucleotides matching TRBD2. This CDR3 has 19 amino acids. The V segment lost 0 bases and the J segment 4 bases; nucleotides outside the gene matches: 17. Germline CDR1 is DFQATT and CDR2 is SNEGSKA (reference sequence).

At least ten counts were recorded for this clonotype. The chain employs TRBV2 and TRBJ1-2; D might be TRBD1 (5 bases). Germline V CDR1 and CDR2: SNHLY, FYNNEI. The CDR3 loop spans 15 amino acids. The ends were cut back, 2 bases at V and 4 bases at J, with 14 bases in the middle. Here the CDR3 reads CASSEKVGGTYGYTF. CDR3 bases: TGTGCCAGCAGTGAAAAGGTTGGCGGGACCTATGGCTACACCTTC. The full variable domain, its missing parts supplied by reference TRBV2 and TRBJ1-2, is EPEVTQTPSHQVTQMGQEVILRCVPISNHLYFYWYRQILGQKVEFLVSFYNNEISEKSEIFDDQFSVERPDGSNFTLKIRSTKLEDSAMYFCASSEKVGGTYGYTFGSGTRLTVV.

The CDR3 is CASNKRGTNTGELFF. CDR3 DNA sequence: TGTGCCAGCAATAAGCGGGGGACGAACACCGGGGAGCTGTTTTTT. The gene calls are TRBV12-3 or TRBV12-4 and TRBJ2-2, with 8 bases that match TRBD2. The length of the CDR3 is 15 residues. The V gene end was trimmed by 7 bases and the J gene end by 0 bases; junction bases not matched to a gene: 4.

J is TRBJ2-7 and V is TRBV6-5; tentative D call: TRBD1 (5 bases). This CDR3 comprises 17 residues. The ends were cut back, 4 bases at V and 0 bases at J, with 19 bases in the middle. The germline V gene has CDR1 MNHEY and CDR2 SVGAGI. The CDR3 is CASSFGRAQVGSYEQYF. For the CDR3, the DNA is TGTGCCAGCAGTTTCGGACGGGCACAGGTGGGCTCCTACGAGCAGTACTTC.

Many counts were recorded for this clonotype. V gene TRBV6-5 combines with J gene TRBJ1-1, with TRBD1 as a possible D gene (5 bases). This CDR3 contains 14 residues. V lost 2 bases to trimming and J lost 5 bases, with 12 bases between them. Germline CDR1 MNHEY, CDR2 SVGAGI. The CDR3 coding sequence is TGTGCCAGCAGTTACCTGGGGGATGGGACTGAAGCTTTCTTT. This gives the protein CASSYLGDGTEAFF.

The chain recombines TRBV6-1 with TRBJ2-3; D is uncertain. The germline CDR1 and CDR2 sequences are MNHNS and SASEGT. V was pared by 6 bases and J by 6 bases, with 10 bases between. This CDR3 is 12 amino acids long. Here the CDR3 DNA reads TGTGCCAGCAGGCCCGATTGGGATACGCAGTATTTT. Translation gives CASRPDWDTQYF.

This clonotype came up many times. The rearrangement uses TRBV27 and TRBJ2-3; 7 bases map to TRBD2. The CDR3 covers 15 residues. Per germline, CDR1 MNHEY and CDR2 SMNVEV (reference sequence). The V and J ends lost 1 base and 1 base, in that order; junction bases with no gene match: 2. DNA for the CDR3: TGTGCCAGCAGTTTATTCGCGGGGGGCACAGATACGCAGTATTTT. Encoded protein: CASSLFAGGTDTQYF.

This clonotype was detected many times. This chain uses TRBV2 with TRBJ2-3, with 7 bases aligning to TRBD1. The germline gives CDR1 SNHLY, CDR2 FYNNEI. J gave up 1 base and V 10 bases, and 8 bases lay outside the gene matches. The CDR3 loop spans 14 amino acids. The CDR3 sequence is CANKRDRGTDTQYF. The CDR3 DNA follows: TGTGCCAACAAAAGGGACAGAGGCACAGATACGCAGTATTTT.

This clonotype was found many times. The chain recombines TRBV7-3 with TRBJ2-1, with 9 nucleotides matching TRBD2. CDR1 and CDR2 from the germline V gene are SGHTA and FQGTGA. The CDR3 spans 16 residues. The trim removed 3 bases at V and 7 bases at J, leaving 10 bases unmatched. The CDR3 bases are TGTGCCAGCAGCTTTCTGCCTAGCGGGGCCTTTAATGAGCAGTTCTTC. Protein sequence: CASSFLPSGAFNEQFF.

This clonotype was observed at least ten times. The chain joins TRBV7-2 to TRBJ2-7; 8 bases map to TRBD1. V was pared by 5 bases and J by 1 base, with 7 bases of the junction left unmatched. Germline V gene data show CDR1 as SGHTA and CDR2 as FQGNSA. The CDR3 contains 15 residues. The CDR3 DNA reads as TGTGCCAGCAGCCCGGGACAGGAGCTGTCCTACGAGCAGTACTTC. This translates into CASSPGQELSYEQYF. The variable domain in full, with the rest retrieved from reference TRBV7-2 and TRBJ2-7, is GAGVSQSPSNKVTEKGKDVELRCDPISGHTALYWYRQSLGQGLEFLIYFQGNSAPDKSGLPSDRFSAERTGGSVSTLTIQRTQQEDSAVYLCASSPGQELSYEQYFGPGTRLTVT.

As for this clonotype: A single base separates this from a much larger clone, so it may be a read error. This chain joins TRBV27 and TRBJ1-2; D is perhaps TRBD1 (5 bases). The length of the CDR3 is 16 residues. Trimming cost V 2 bases and J 6 bases, with 19 bases left between them. CDR1 and CDR2 from the germline V gene are MNHEY and SMNVEV (reference sequence). As DNA, the CDR3 is TGTGCCAGCAGTTTAGGGGCAGGCACCACCTCTGATGGCTACACCTTC. Residues: CASSLGAGTTSDGYTF.

This clonotype has at least ten counts. This sequence joins TRBV6-2 or TRBV6-3 and TRBJ1-5; D unclear. Germline CDR1 is MNHEY and CDR2 is SVGEGT. This CDR3 contains 15 residues. The V end was cut by 5 bases, the J end by 0 bases, with 11 bases between. This CDR3 is CASSEMTLSNQPQHF. The CDR3 DNA reads TGTGCCAGCAGTGAAATGACACTTAGCAATCAGCCCCAGCATTTT.

The chain has TRBV4-1 and TRBJ2-7; TRBD2 matches 7 bases. Germline-derived CDR1 and CDR2 are MGHRA and YSYEKL. Trimming removed 2 bases from V and 5 bases from J; junction bases left unmatched: 3. The CDR3 loop spans 13 amino acids. The CDR3 sequence: CASSQMGGDEQYF. The CDR3 DNA follows: TGCGCCAGCAGCCAAATGGGGGGGGACGAGCAGTACTTC.

This sequence joins TRBV7-9 and TRBJ2-1, with 8 bases fitting TRBD2. Losses at the gene ends were 5 bases for V and 5 bases for J; bases not matched to a gene: 8. CDR1 is SEHNR and CDR2 is FQNEAQ in the germline V gene (reference sequence). The CDR3 contains 15 residues. CDR3 sequence reads: CASSPPRTSHNEQFF. CDR3 DNA: TGTGCCAGCAGCCCCCCAAGGACTAGCCACAATGAGCAGTTCTTC. Full variable domain (outside the CDR3, taken from reference TRBV7-9 and TRBJ2-1): DTGVSQNPRHKITKRGQNVTFRCDPISEHNRLYWYRQTLGQGPEFLTYFQNEAQLEKSRLLSDRFSAERPKGSFSTLEIQRTEQGDSAMYLCASSPPRTSHNEQFFGPGTRLTVL.